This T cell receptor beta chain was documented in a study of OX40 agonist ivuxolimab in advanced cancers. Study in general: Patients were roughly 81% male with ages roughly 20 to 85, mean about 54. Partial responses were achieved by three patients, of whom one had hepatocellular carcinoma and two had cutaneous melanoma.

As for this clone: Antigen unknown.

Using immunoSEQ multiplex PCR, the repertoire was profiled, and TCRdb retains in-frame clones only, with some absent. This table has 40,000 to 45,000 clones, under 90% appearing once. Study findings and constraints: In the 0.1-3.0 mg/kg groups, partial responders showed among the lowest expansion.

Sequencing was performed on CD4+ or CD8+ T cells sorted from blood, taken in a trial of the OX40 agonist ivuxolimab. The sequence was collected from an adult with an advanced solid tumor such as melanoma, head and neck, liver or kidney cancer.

This CDR3 is CASSLGSRGDGNQPQHF. DNA for the CDR3: TGTGCCAGCAGCTTAGGTAGCAGGGGGGACGGCAATCAGCCCCAGCATTTT. The V gene is TRBV7-2, the J gene TRBJ1-5; 7 nucleotides line up with TRBD1. The CDR3 length is 17 residues. Germline CDR1 reads SGHTA; CDR2 reads FQGNSA. V was clipped by 1 base and J by 2 bases; unmatched bases: 8.